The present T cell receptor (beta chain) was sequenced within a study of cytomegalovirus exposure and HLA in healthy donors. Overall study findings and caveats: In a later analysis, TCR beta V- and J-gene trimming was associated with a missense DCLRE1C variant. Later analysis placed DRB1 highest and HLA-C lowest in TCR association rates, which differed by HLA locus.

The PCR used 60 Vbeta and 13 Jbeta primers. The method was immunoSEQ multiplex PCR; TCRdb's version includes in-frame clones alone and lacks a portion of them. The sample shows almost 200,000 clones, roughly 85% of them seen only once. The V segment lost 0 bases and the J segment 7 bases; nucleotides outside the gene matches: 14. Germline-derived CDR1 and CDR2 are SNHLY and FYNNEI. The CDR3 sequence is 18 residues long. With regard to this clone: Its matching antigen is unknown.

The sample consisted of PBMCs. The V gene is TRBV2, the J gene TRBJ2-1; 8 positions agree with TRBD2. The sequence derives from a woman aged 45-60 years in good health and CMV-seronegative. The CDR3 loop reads CASSEAASGPRGGNEQFF. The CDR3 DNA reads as TGTGCCAGCAGTGAAGCGGCTAGCGGGCCCCGAGGAGGGAATGAGCAGTTCTTC.